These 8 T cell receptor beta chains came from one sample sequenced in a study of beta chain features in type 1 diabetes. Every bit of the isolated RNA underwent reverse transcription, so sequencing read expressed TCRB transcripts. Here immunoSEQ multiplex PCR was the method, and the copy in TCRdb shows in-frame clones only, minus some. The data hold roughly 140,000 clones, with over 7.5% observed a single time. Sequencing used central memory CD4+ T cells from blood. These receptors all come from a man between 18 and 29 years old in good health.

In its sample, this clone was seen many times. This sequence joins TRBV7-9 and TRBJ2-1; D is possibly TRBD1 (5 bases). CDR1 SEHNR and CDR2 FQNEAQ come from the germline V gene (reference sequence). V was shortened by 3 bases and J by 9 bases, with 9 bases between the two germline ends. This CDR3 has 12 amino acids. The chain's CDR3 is CASSLQGIEQFF. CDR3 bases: TGTGCCAGCAGCTTGCAGGGTATTGAGCAGTTCTTC.

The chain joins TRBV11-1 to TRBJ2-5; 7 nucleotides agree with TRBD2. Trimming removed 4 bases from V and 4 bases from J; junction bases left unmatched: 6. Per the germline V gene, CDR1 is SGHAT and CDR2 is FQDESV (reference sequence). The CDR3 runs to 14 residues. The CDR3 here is CASSSRSGGETQYF. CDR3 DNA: TGTGCCAGCAGCTCACGGTCGGGGGGAGAGACCCAGTACTTC.

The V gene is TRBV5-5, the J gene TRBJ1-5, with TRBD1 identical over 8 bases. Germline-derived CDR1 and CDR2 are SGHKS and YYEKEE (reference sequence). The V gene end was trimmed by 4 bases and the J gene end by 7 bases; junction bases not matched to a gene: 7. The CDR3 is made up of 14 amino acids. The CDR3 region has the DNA TGTGCCAGCAGCCTCGCCGGGACAGGACAGCCCCAGCATTTT. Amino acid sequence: CASSLAGTGQPQHF. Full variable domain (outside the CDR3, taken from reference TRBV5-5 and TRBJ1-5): DAGVTQSPTHLIKTRGQQVTLRCSPISGHKSVSWYQQVLGQGPQFIFQYYEKEERGRGNFPDRFSARQFPNYSSELNVNALLLGDSALYLCASSLAGTGQPQHFGDGTRLSIL.

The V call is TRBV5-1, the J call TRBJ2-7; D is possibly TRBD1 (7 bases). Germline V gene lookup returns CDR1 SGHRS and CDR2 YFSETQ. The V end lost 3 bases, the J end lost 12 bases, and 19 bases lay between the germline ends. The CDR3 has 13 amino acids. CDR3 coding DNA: TGCGCCAGCAGCTCGGGACAGCCCGGGAGCCCGTACTTC. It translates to CASSSGQPGSPYF. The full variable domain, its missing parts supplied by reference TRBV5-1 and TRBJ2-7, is KAGVTQTPRYLIKTRGQQVTLSCSPISGHRSVSWYQQTPGQGLQFLFEYFSETQRNKGNFPGRFSGRQFSNSRSEMNVSTLELGDSALYLCASSSGQPGSPYFGPGTRLTVT.

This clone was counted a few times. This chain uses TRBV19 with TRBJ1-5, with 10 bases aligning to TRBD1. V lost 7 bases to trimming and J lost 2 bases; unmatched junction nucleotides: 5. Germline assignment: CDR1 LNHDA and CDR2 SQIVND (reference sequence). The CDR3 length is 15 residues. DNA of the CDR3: TGTGCCAGTAACAGACAGGGGGCTGGCAATCAGCCCCAGCATTTT. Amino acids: CASNRQGAGNQPQHF.

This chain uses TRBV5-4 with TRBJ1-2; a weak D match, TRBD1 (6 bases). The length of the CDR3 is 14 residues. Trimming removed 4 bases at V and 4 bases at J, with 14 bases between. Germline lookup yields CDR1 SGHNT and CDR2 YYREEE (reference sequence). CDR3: CASSVGQFSYGYTF. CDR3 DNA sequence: TGTGCCAGCAGCGTCGGACAGTTTTCCTATGGCTACACCTTC.

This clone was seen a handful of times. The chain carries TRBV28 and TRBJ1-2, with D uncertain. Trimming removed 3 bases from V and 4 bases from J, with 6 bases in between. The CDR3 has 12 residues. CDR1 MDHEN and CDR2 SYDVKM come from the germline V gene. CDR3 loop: CASSFSGYGYTF. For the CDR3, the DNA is TGTGCCAGCAGTTTTAGTGGCTATGGCTACACCTTC.

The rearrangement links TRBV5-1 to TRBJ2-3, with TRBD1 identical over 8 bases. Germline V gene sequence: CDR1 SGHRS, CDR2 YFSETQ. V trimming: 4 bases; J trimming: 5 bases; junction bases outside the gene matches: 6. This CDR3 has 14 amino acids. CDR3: CASSTGQVKDTQYF. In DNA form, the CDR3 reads TGCGCCAGCAGCACGGGACAGGTTAAAGATACGCAGTATTTT.